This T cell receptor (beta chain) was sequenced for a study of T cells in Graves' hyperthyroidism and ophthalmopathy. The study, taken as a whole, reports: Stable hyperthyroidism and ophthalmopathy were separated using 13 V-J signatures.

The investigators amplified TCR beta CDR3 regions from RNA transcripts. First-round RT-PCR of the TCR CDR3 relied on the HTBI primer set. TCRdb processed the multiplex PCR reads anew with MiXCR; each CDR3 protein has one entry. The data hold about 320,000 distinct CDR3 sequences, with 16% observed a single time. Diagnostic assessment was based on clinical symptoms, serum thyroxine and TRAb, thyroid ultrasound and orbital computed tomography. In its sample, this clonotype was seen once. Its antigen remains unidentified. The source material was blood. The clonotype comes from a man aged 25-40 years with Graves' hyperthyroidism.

CDR3 coding DNA: TGTGCCAGCAGCGCCGGGACTAGCGGGCTCTACGAGCAGTACTTC. Protein product: CASSAGTSGLYEQYF. The chain couples TRBV9 to TRBJ2-7; 12 bases agree with TRBD2. V lost 3 bases and J lost 3; bases outside the gene matches: 4. Germline CDR1 is SGDLS and CDR2 is YYNGEE. The CDR3 is 15 residues long.